The TCR beta chain described here comes from a study of regulatory T cells in long-lasting Graves disease. Study overall: Newly diagnosed Graves' patients took antithyroid drugs under 3 months. Study observations and caveats: Persistent disease showed a preference for TRBV28, TRBJ1-2 and TRBJ2-5.

Indicated time point: newly diagnosed GD, antithyroid drugs for less than 3 months. After RNA was extracted from PBMCs, the TCR library was made from it. Building the TCR beta libraries relied on iRepertoire HTBI primers, and CDR3 regions underwent Arm-PCR. TCRdb re-called the multiplex PCR reads through MiXCR, storing one row per CDR3 protein. The data hold 400,000 to 450,000 distinct CDR3 sequences, with 16% observed a single time. In its sample, this clonotype was seen many times. As yet, its antigen is unknown. This CDR3 region has 14 residues. Trimming at V came to 7 bases and at J to 6 bases, leaving 9 bases not matched to a gene. These data were also filed under a second study, of T cells in Graves' hyperthyroidism and ophthalmopathy.

Sequenced material: peripheral blood mononuclear cells (PBMCs), taken at new diagnosis, from a patient treated with antithyroid drugs. The receptor's source is a woman aged 30 to 39 with Graves disease. The J gene is TRBJ1-5, the V gene TRBV12-3 or TRBV12-4; TRBD1 aligns across 7 bases. CDR3 loop: CASIEEGAAQPQHF. The CDR3 nucleotides are TGTGCCAGCATCGAGGAGGGGGCGGCTCAGCCCCAGCATTTT.